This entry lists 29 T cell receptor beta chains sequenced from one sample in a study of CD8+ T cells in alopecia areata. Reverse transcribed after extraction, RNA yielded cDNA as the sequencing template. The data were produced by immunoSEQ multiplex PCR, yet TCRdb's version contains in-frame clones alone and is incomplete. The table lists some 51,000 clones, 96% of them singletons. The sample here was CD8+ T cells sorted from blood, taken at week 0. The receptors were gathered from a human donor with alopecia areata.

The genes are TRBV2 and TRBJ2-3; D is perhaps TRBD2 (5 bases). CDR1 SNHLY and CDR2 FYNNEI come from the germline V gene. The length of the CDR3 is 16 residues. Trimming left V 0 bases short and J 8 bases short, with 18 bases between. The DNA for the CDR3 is TGTGCCAGCAGTGAAGCCCCCGGACTGACCCCGGGTACGCAGTATTTT. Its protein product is CASSEAPGLTPGTQYF.

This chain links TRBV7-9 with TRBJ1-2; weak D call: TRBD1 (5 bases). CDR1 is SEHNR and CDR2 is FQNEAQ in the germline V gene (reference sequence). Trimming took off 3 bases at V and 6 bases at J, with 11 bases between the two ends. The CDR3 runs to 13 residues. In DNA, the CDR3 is TGTGCCAGCAGCTTGGCACAGGAACATGGCTACACCTTC. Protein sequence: CASSLAQEHGYTF. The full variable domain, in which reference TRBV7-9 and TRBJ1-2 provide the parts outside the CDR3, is DTGVSQNPRHKITKRGQNVTFRCDPISEHNRLYWYRQTLGQGPEFLTYFQNEAQLEKSRLLSDRFSAERPKGSFSTLEIQRTEQGDSAMYLCASSLAQEHGYTFGSGTRLTVV.

The CDR3 DNA reads as TGCGCCAGCAGCGCACCAGGGACTAGCCGCGAGCAGTTCTTC. This codes for CASSAPGTSREQFF. This chain uses TRBV5-1 with TRBJ2-1, with 9 bases lining up with TRBD2. V was clipped by 4 bases and J by 10 bases; unmatched bases: 9. This CDR3 region has 14 residues. Per germline, CDR1 SGHRS and CDR2 YFSETQ.

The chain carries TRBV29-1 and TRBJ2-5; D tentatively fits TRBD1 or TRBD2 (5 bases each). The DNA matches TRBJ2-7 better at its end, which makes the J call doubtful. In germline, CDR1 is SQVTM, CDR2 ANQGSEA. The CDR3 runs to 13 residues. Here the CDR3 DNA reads TGCAGCGTTGCTGGGACGGCATCCTACGAGCAGTACTTC. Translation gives CSVAGTASYEQYF.

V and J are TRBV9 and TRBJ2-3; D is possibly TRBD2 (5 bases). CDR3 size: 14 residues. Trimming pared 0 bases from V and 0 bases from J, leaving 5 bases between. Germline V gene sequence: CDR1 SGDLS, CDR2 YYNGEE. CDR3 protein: CASSVGGSTDTQYF. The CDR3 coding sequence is TGTGCCAGCAGCGTAGGAGGGAGCACAGATACGCAGTATTTT.

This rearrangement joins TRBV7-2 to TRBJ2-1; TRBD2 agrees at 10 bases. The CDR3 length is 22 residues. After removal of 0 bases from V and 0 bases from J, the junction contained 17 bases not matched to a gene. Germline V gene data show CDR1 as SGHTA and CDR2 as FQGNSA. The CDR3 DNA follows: TGTGCCAGCAGCTTAGCACGACTGCTAGCGGGGGACCTCAGGAGCTCCTACAATGAGCAGTTCTTC. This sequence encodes CASSLARLLAGDLRSSYNEQFF.

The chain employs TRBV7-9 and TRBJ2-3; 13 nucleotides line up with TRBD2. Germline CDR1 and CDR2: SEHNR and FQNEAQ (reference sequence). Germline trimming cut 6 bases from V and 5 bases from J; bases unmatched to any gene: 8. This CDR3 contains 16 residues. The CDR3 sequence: CASSYTSGGAKDTQYF. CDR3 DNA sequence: TGTGCCAGCAGTTACACTAGCGGGGGGGCCAAAGATACGCAGTATTTT.

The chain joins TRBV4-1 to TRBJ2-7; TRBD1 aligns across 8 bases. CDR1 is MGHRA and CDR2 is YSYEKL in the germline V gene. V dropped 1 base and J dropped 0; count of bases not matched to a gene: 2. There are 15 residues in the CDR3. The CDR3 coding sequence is TGCGCCAGCAGCCAAGGGACAGGGTTCTCCTACGAGCAGTACTTC. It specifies CASSQGTGFSYEQYF.

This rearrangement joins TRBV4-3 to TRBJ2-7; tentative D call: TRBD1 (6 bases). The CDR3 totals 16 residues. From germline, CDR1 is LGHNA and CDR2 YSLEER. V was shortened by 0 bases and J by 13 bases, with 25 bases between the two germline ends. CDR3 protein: CASSQDVSLPTRGSYF. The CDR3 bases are TGCGCCAGCAGCCAAGATGTCTCCCTACCTACCAGGGGCAGTTACTTC.

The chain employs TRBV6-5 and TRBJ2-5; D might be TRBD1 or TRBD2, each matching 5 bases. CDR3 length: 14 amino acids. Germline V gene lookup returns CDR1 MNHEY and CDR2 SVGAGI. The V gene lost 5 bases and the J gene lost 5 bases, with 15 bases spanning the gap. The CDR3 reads CASSEGNGMETQYF. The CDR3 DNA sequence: TGTGCCAGCAGTGAGGGGAACGGAATGGAGACCCAGTACTTC.

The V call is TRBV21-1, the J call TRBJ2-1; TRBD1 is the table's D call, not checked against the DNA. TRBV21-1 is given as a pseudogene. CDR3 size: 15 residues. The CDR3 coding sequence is TGTGCCAGCAGCAATTGGACAGGGAAGGAACATGAGCAGTTCTTC. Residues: CASSNWTGKEHEQFF.

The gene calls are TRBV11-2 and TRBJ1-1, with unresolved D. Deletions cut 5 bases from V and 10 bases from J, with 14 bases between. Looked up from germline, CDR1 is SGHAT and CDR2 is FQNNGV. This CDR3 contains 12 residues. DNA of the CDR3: TGTGCCAGCAGCCACCGGGCCCCTGGAGCTTTCTTT. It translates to CASSHRAPGAFF.

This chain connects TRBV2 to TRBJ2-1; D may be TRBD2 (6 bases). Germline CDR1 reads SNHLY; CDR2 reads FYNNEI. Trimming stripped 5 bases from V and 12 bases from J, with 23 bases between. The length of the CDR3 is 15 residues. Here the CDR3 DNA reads TGTGCCAGCAGTTCGGAGGCGGGAAAACGGTGGGGGCAGTTCTTC. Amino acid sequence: CASSSEAGKRWGQFF.

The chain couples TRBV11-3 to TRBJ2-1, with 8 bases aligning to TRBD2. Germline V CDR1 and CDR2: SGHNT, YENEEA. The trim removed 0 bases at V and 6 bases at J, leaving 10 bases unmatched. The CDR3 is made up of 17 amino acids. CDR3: CASSLDKAGGWFNEQFF. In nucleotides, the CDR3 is TGTGCCAGCAGCTTAGATAAGGCGGGGGGCTGGTTCAATGAGCAGTTCTTC.

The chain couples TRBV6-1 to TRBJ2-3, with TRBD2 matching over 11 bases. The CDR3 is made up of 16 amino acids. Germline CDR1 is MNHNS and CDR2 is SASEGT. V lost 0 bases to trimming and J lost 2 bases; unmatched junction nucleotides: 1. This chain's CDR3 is CASSEASGGATDTQYF. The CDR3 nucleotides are TGTGCCAGCAGTGAAGCTAGCGGGGGGGCCACAGATACGCAGTATTTT.

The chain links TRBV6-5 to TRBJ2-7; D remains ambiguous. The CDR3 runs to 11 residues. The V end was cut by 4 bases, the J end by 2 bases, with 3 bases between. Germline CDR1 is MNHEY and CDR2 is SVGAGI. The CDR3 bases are TGTGCCAGCAGTTCCCCCTACGAGCAGTACTTC. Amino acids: CASSSPYEQYF.

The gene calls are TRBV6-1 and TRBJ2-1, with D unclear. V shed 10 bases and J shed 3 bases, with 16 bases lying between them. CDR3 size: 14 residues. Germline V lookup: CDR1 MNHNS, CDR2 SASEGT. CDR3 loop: CATLSTPSYNEQFF. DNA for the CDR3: TGTGCCACCCTAAGCACCCCTAGCTACAATGAGCAGTTCTTC.

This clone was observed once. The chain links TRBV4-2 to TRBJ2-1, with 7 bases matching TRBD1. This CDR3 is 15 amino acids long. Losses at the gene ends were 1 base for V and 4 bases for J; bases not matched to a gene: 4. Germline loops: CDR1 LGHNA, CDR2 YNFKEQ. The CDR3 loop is CASSQGDRSYNEQFF. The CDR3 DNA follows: TGTGCCAGCAGCCAAGGGGACAGAAGTTACAATGAGCAGTTCTTC.

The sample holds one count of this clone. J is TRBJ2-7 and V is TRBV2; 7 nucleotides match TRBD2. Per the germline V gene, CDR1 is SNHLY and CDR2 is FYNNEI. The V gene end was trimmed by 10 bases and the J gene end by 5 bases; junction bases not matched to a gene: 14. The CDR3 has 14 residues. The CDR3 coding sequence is TGTGCCACCAATTCGGAGGGAGGGTTCGACGAGCAGTACTTC. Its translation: CATNSEGGFDEQYF. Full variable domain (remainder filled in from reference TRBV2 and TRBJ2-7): EPEVTQTPSHQVTQMGQEVILRCVPISNHLYFYWYRQILGQKVEFLVSFYNNEISEKSEIFDDQFSVERPDGSNFTLKIRSTKLEDSAMYFCATNSEGGFDEQYFGPGTRLTVT.

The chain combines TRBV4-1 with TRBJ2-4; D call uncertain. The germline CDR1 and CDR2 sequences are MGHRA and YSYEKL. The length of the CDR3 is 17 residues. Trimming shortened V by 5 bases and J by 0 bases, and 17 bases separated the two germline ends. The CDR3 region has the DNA TGCGCCAGCAGCGAAGCCGTTGGCTGGGGAGCCAAAAACATTCAGTACTTC. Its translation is CASSEAVGWGAKNIQYF.

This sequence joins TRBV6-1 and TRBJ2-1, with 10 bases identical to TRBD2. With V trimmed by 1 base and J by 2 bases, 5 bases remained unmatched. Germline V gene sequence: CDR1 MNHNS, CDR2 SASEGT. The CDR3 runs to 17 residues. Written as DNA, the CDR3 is TGTGCCAGCAGTGAAGGAGTAGCGGGGGGCCCCTACAATGAGCAGTTCTTC. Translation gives CASSEGVAGGPYNEQFF.

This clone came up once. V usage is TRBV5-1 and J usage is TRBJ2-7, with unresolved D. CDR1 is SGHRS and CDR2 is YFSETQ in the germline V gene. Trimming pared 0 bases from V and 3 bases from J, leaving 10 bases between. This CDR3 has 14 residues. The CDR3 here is CASSLEYRVYEQYF. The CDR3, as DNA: TGCGCCAGCAGCTTGGAGTACAGAGTCTACGAGCAGTACTTC.

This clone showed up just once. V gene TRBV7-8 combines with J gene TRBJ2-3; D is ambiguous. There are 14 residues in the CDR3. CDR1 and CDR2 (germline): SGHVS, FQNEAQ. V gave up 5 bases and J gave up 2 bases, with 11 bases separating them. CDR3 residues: CASSPAVPTDTQYF. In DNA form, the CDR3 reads TGTGCCAGCAGCCCGGCGGTCCCCACAGATACGCAGTATTTT. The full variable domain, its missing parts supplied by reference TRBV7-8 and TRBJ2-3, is GAGVSQSPRYKVAKRGQDVALRCDPISGHVSLFWYQQALGQGPEFLTYFQNEAQLDKSGLPSDRFFAERPEGSVSTLKIQRTQQEDSAVYLCASSPAVPTDTQYFGPGTRLTVL.

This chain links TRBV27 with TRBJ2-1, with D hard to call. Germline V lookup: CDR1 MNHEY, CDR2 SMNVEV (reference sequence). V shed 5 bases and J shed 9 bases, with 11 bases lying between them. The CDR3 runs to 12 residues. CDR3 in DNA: TGTGCCAGCAGTATGGGGATAGGTGAGCAGTTCTTC. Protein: CASSMGIGEQFF.

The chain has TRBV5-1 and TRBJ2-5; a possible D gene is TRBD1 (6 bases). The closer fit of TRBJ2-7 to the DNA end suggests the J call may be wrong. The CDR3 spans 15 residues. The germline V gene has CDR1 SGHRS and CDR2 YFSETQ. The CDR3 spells CASSLDTDSSYEQYF. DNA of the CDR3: TGCGCCAGCAGCTTGGATACGGACAGCTCCTACGAGCAGTACTTC.

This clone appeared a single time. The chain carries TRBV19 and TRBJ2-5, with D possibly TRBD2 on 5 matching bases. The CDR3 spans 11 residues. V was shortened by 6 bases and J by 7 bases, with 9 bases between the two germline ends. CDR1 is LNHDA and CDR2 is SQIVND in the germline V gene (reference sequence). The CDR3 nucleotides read TGTGCCAGTAGCTTCGCGGGGACCCAGTACTTC. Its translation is CASSFAGTQYF.

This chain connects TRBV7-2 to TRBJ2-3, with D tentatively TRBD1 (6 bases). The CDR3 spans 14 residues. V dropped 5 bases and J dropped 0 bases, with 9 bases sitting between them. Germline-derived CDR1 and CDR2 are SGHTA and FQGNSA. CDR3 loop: CASSPGQSTDTQYF. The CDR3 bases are TGTGCCAGCAGCCCTGGACAGAGCACAGATACGCAGTATTTT.

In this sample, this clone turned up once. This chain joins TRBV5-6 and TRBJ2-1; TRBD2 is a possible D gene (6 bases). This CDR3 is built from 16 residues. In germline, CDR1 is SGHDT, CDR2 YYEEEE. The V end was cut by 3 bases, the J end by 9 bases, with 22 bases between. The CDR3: CASSSVGGEALSEQFF. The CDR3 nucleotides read TGTGCCAGCAGCTCGGTTGGCGGGGAGGCCCTCAGTGAGCAGTTCTTC. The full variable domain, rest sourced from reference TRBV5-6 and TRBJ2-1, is DAGVTQSPTHLIKTRGQQVTLRCSPKSGHDTVSWYQQALGQGPQFIFQYYEEEERQRGNFPDRFSGHQFPNYSSELNVNALLLGDSALYLCASSSVGGEALSEQFFGPGTRLTVL.

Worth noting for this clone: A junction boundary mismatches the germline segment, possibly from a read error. CDR3 nucleotide sequence: TGTGCTAGCAGCTTAGCAGACAGGGAGTTGGAGACCCAGTACTTC. Amino acids: CASSLADRELETQYF. V is TRBV7-7 and J is TRBJ2-5; 7 bases are a match to TRBD1. The CDR3 is made up of 15 amino acids. In germline, CDR1 is SSHAT, CDR2 FNYEAQ (reference sequence).